This T cell receptor (beta chain) was sequenced in a study of CD8 T cells in ankylosing spondylitis. Germline loops: CDR1 MDHEN, CDR2 SYDVKM. J gave up 7 bases and V 7 bases, and 25 bases lay outside the gene matches. This CDR3 is 19 amino acids long. One entry per CDR3 protein results from TCRdb running MiXCR on the 5' RACE reads. The repertoire has around 440,000 distinct CDR3 sequences, roughly 15% of them found once; the top ten carry just over 1%. Of note for this clonotype: Its antigen is unknown.

Broader study findings: Reported data indicate significant enrichment of disease-linked clones within matched ankylosing spondylitis synovial fluid. There was a TCR beta motif, made of fewer than 10 highly homologous variants, that appeared characteristic of ankylosing spondylitis blood.

The sequence was collected from a male donor with ankylosing spondylitis. Sequenced material: blood, either unsorted or a sorted T cell fraction (not recorded which). The chain joins TRBV28 to TRBJ2-3, with 8 bases that match TRBD2. CDR3 coding DNA: TGTGCCAGCACCCCCCTCCCGACGGGGTTAGCCGGGAGGGCGAATACGCAGTATTTT. Residues: CASTPLPTGLAGRANTQYF.